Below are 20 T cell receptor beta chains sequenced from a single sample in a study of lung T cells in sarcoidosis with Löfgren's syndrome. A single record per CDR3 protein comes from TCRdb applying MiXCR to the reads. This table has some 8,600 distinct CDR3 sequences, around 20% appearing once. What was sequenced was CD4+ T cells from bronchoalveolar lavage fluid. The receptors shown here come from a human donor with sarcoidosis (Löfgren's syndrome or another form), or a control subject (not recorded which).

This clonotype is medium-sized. The CDR3, as DNA: TGTGCCAGCAGCTCTAGAATTCTGGGGCGGACCGGGGAGCTGTTTTTT. Translating it yields CASSSRILGRTGELFF. The V and J genes are TRBV6-2 or TRBV6-3 and TRBJ2-2, with a possible D match to TRBD1 (5 bases). V was shortened by 6 bases and J by 5 bases, with 19 bases between the two germline ends. CDR3 size: 16 residues. CDR1 is MNHEY, CDR2 SVGEGT, per germline.

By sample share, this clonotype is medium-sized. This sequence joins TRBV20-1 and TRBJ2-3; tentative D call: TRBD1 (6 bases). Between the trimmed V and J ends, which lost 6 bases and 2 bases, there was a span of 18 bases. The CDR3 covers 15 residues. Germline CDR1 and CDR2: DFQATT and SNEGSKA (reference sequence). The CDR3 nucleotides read TGCAGTGCCATTAGCCCAGGGGACATCACAGATACGCAGTATTTT. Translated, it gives CSAISPGDITDTQYF.

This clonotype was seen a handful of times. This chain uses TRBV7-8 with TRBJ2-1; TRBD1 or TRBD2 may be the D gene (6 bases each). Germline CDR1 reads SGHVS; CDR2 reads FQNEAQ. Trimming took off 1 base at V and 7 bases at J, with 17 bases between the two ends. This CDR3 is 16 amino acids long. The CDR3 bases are TGTGCCAGCAGCTTAGTGGAACAGGGAGGAAGGAATGAGCAGTTCTTC. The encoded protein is CASSLVEQGGRNEQFF.

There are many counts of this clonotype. In DNA form, the CDR3 reads TGTGCCATCAAGGACACAGATACGCAGTATTTT. Protein product: CAIKDTDTQYF. The chain links TRBV10-3 to TRBJ2-3; D uncertain. This CDR3 region has 11 residues. Germline values: CDR1 ENHRY, CDR2 SYGVKD. Trimming stripped 7 bases from V and 2 bases from J, with 4 bases between.

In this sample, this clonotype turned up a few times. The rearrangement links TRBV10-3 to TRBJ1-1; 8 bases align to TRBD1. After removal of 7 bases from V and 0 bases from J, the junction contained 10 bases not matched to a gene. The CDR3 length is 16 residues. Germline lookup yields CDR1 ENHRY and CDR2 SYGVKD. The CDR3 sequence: CAIKGQGASVNTEAFF. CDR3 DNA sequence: TGTGCCATCAAGGGGCAGGGGGCAAGTGTGAACACTGAAGCTTTCTTT.

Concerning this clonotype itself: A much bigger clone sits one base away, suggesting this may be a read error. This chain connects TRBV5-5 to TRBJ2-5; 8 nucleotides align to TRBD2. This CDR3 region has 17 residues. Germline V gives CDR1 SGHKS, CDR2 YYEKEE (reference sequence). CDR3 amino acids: CASSLAVLAGYQEAQYF. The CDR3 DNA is TGTGCCAGCAGCTTGGCTGTGCTAGCGGGCTACCAAGAGGCCCAGTACTTC. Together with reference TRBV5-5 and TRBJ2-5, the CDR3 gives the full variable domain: DAGVTQSPTHLIKTRGQQVTLRCSPISGHKSVSWYQQVLGQGPQFIFQYYEKEERGRGNFPDRFSARQFPNYSSELNVNALLLGDSALYLCASSLAVLAGYQEAQYFGPGTRLLVL.

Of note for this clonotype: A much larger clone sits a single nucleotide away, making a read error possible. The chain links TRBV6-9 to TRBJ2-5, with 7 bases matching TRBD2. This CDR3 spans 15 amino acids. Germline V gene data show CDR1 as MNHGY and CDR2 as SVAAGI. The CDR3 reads CSSSYAGGSQETQYF. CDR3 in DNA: TGTTCCAGCAGTTACGCTGGCGGGAGCCAAGAGACCCAGTACTTC.

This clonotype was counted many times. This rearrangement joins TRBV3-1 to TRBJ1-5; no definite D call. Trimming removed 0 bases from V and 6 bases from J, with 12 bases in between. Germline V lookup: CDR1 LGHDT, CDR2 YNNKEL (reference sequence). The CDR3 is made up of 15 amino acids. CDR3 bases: TGTGCCAGCAGCCAAGAAGGGAGGATAGGTCAGCCCCAGCATTTT. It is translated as CASSQEGRIGQPQHF.

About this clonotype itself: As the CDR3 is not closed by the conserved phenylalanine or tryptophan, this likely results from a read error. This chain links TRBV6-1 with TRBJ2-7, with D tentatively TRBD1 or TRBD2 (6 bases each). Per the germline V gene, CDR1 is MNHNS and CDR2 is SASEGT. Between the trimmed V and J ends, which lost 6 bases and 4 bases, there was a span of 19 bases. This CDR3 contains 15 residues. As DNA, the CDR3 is TGTGCCAGCAGGGGGGGCGCGGCGGGACGATACGAGCAGTACCTC. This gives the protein CASRGGAAGRYEQYL.

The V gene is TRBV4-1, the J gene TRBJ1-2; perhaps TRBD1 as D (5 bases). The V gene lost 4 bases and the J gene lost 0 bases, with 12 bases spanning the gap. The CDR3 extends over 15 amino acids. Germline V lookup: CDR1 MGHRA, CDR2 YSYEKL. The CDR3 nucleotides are TGCGCCAGCAGCCTACGGGCAGGGACTAACTATGGCTACACCTTC. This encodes CASSLRAGTNYGYTF.

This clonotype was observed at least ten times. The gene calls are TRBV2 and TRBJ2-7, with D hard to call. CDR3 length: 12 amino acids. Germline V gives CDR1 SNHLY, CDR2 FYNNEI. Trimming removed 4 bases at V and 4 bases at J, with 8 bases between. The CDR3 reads CASSVDIYEQYF. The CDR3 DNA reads TGTGCCAGCAGTGTCGACATATACGAGCAGTACTTC.

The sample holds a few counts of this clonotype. CDR3 loop: CASSTDRGHWNEQFF. The CDR3 DNA reads as TGTGCCAGTAGTACCGACAGGGGGCATTGGAATGAGCAGTTCTTC. The chain recombines TRBV19 with TRBJ2-1, with TRBD1 matching over 10 bases. Germline trimming cut 4 bases from V and 7 bases from J; bases unmatched to any gene: 7. The germline CDR1 and CDR2 sequences are LNHDA and SQIVND (reference sequence). The CDR3 length is 15 residues.

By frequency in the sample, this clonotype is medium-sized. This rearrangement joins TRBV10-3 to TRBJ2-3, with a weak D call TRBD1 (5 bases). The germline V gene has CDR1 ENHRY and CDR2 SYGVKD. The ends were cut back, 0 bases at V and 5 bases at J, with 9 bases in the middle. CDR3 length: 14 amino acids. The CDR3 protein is CAISESQGIDTQYF. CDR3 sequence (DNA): TGTGCCATCAGTGAGTCCCAGGGAATAGATACGCAGTATTTT.

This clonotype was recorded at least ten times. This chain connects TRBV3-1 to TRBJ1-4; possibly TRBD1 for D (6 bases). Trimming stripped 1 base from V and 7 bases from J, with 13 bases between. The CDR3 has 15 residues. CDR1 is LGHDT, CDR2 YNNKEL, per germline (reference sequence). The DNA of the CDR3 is TGTGCCAGCAGCCAAGCGGGGGGCGGTGGTGAAAAACTGTTTTTT. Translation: CASSQAGGGGEKLFF.

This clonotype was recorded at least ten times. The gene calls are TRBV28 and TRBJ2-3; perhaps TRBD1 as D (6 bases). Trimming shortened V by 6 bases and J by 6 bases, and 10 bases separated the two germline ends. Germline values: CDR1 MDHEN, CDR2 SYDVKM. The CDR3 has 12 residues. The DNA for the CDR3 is TGTGCCAGCAGAATGGGGGCTGATACGCAGTATTTT. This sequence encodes CASRMGADTQYF.

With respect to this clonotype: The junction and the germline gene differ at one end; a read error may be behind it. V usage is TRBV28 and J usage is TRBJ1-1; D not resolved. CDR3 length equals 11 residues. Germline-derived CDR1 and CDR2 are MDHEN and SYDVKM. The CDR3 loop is CVCGRTTESLF. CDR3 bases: TGTGTCTGCGGGCGTACCACTGAATCTCTCTTT.

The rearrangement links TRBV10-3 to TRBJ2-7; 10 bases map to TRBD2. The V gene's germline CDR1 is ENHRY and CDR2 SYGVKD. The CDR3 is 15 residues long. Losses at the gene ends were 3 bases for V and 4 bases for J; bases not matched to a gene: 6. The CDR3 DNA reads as TGTGCCATCAGTGACCCCGGGACTAGCGAATACGAGCAGTACTTC. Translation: CAISDPGTSEYEQYF.

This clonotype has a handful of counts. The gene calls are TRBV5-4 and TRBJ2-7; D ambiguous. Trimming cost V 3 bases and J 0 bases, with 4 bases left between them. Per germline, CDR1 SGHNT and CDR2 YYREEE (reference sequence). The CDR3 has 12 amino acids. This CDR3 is CASSSDSYEQYF. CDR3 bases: TGTGCCAGCAGCTCCGACTCCTACGAGCAGTACTTC.

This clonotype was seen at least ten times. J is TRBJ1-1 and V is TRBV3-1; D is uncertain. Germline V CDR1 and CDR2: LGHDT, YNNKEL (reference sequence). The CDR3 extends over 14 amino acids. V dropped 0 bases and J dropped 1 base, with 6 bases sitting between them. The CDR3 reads CASSQDSENTEAFF. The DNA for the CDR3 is TGTGCCAGCAGCCAAGATTCAGAGAACACTGAAGCTTTCTTT.

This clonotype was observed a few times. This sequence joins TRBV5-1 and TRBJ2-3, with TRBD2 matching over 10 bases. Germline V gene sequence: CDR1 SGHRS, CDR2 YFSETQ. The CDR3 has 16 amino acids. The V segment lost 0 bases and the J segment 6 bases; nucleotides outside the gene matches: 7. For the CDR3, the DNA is TGCGCCAGCAGCTTGGGACTAGCGGGCTTTGGGGATACGCAGTATTTT. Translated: CASSLGLAGFGDTQYF.